The TCR beta chain described here comes from a study of T cells in Graves' hyperthyroidism and ophthalmopathy. This clonotype appeared a few times. Amplification of TCR beta CDR3 regions was performed using RNA transcripts as template. First-round RT-PCR of the TCR CDR3 relied on the HTBI primer set. Each CDR3 protein is one row after TCRdb ran MiXCR on the multiplex PCR reads. The table lists under 350,000 distinct CDR3 sequences, over 15% of them singletons. This CDR3 region has 13 residues. Trimming pared 2 bases from V and 2 bases from J, leaving 7 bases between. The germline gives CDR1 MNHNS, CDR2 SASEGT.

This receptor was identified in a woman in her sixties with Graves' ophthalmopathy. This chain joins TRBV6-1 and TRBJ2-7; no definite D call. The sequencing sample was made of blood. This CDR3 is CASSEPDPYEQYF. The CDR3 region has the DNA TGTGCCAGCAGTGAACCCGACCCCTACGAGCAGTACTTC.